The sequence of this T cell receptor beta chain was determined in a study of beta chain features in type 1 diabetes. There are a few counts of this clone. Its specificity is unknown. The study reverse transcribed the entire isolated RNA, so it sequenced expressed TCRB transcripts. The assay was immunoSEQ multiplex PCR, and TCRdb's table has in-frame clones only and misses some. Of about 650,000 clones listed, 9.5% to 15% were seen once; the top ten hold approximately 0.11%. Sorted populations were all over 95% pure. J lost 1 base, V lost 5 bases, and 6 bases had no gene match. CDR3 length: 16 amino acids. Germline lookup yields CDR1 SGHTA and CDR2 FQGTGA. The study's findings and limits: Type 1 diabetes patients showed fewer insertions and more deletions at VDJ junctions. Moderate but significant shortening of TCRB CDR3s was recorded in all four CD4+ subsets from Type 1 diabetes patients.

The chain joins TRBV7-3 to TRBJ2-1; TRBD2 matches 9 bases. The sequencing input was naive CD4+ T cells from blood. The source of this sequence is a man aged 30 to 45 with type 1 diabetes. The CDR3 region has the DNA TGTGCCAGCAGCCCTCAAGCGGGGGGTTCCTACAATGAGCAGTTCTTC. This translates into CASSPQAGGSYNEQFF.